The present T cell receptor (beta chain) was sequenced within a study of blood T cells in healthy people across ages. A few counts support this clonotype. Combining a sample-barcoded 5' primer with a J-beta primer mix, a second PCR ran for about 7 to 11 cycles. From the 5' RACE reads, TCRdb called clonotypes with MiXCR, one entry per CDR3 protein. The data hold over 1,500,000 distinct CDR3 sequences, with around half observed a single time. Germline V lookup: CDR1 SEHNR, CDR2 FQNEAQ (reference sequence). V lost 6 bases to trimming and J lost 0 bases, with 15 bases between them. CDR3 size: 16 residues.

This TCR derives from a woman between 40 and 50 years old in good health. The V gene is TRBV7-9, the J gene TRBJ2-4, with D uncertain. Sequencing was performed on blood. The chain's CDR3 is CASSSFRDQAKNIQYF. The CDR3 DNA sequence: TGTGCCAGCAGTTCATTTAGAGACCAAGCCAAAAACATTCAGTACTTC.